The following is a T cell receptor (beta chain) sequence with its context. Until they underwent thyroid surgery, no patient had received any treatment. This entry is derived from a study of metastatic and nonmetastatic thyroid tumors. Via MiXCR, TCRdb re-called the PCR reads. The sample shows more than 90,000 clones, approximately 11% of them seen only once. V dropped 1 base and J dropped 5 bases, with 12 bases sitting between them. CDR1 and CDR2 (germline): MNHNS, SASEGT. The CDR3 has 15 amino acids. The sample comprised blood. This TCR derives from a female donor with papillary thyroid cancer or a benign thyroid nodule (not recorded which). Some clones in this sample may be carry-over from other donors' samples. V is TRBV6-1 and J is TRBJ2-1; unclear D gene. The DNA of the CDR3 is TGTGCCAGCAGTGAAGTCACGACAAAACACAATGAGCAGTTCTTC. Translating it yields CASSEVTTKHNEQFF.